This passage covers 26 T cell receptor beta chains from one sample sequenced in a study of blood T cell repertoires in COVID-19. Assay used: immunoSEQ multiplex PCR; TCRdb lists only in-frame clones, some missing. The table shows 300,000 to 400,000 clones, with around 86% occurring only once. What was sequenced was peripheral blood. These receptors all come from a woman aged 50 to 60 with COVID-19, enrolled during active disease.

In this sample, this clone turned up once. V gene TRBV7-2 combines with J gene TRBJ2-2, with D maybe TRBD2 (5 bases). CDR1 and CDR2 (germline): SGHTA, FQGNSA. The V and J ends lost 2 bases and 7 bases respectively, with 8 bases between them. CDR3 size: 13 residues. The CDR3 coding sequence is TGTGCCAGCAGCTTAAAAGAGGGCGGGGAGCTGTTTTTT. As protein: CASSLKEGGELFF.

V and J are TRBV7-2 and TRBJ1-2; D gene uncertain. With 0 bases removed from V and 2 bases from J, the gap between germline ends came to 10 bases. CDR3 length: 15 residues. From germline, CDR1 is SGHTA and CDR2 FQGNSA. The CDR3 here is CASSLARTGNYGYTF. CDR3 nucleotide sequence: TGTGCCAGCAGCTTAGCGAGGACGGGAAACTATGGCTACACCTTC.

This clone appeared once. This chain uses TRBV9 with TRBJ2-2; tentative D call: TRBD2 (6 bases). The V gene lost 2 bases and the J gene lost 1 base, with 12 bases spanning the gap. This CDR3 is built from 16 residues. CDR1 and CDR2 from the germline V gene are SGDLS and YYNGEE. The CDR3 DNA is TGTGCCAGCAGCGTCCCCCCGGGACTGAACACCGGGGAGCTGTTTTTT. Translation: CASSVPPGLNTGELFF.

The chain combines TRBV6-2 or TRBV6-3 with TRBJ2-1; 12 nucleotides match TRBD2. Germline lookup yields CDR1 MNHEY and CDR2 SVGEGT. V dropped 0 bases and J dropped 7; count of bases not matched to a gene: 10. This CDR3 region has 18 residues. CDR3 nucleotides: TGTGCCAGCAGTTACTCGATCGTGAGACTAGCGGGAGAGAATGAGCAGTTCTTC. Protein: CASSYSIVRLAGENEQFF.

The V and J genes are TRBV24-1 and TRBJ2-1; 10 bases align to TRBD2. After removal of 5 bases from V and 2 bases from J, the junction contained 20 bases not matched to a gene. There are 21 residues in the CDR3. Germline CDR1 reads KGHDR; CDR2 reads SFDVKD. The CDR3 coding sequence is TGTGCCACCAGTGGCAGAGGGTTCTTAACTAGCGGGGATTCTCCCTACAATGAGCAGTTCTTC. This encodes CATSGRGFLTSGDSPYNEQFF.

The chain couples TRBV7-2 to TRBJ2-3; 7 positions match TRBD2. Germline assignment: CDR1 SGHTA and CDR2 FQGNSA. The CDR3 length is 16 residues. V was clipped by 5 bases and J by 0 bases; unmatched bases: 8. In DNA form, the CDR3 reads TGTGCCAGCAGCAACCCTAGCGGTTCAAGCACAGATACGCAGTATTTT. This encodes CASSNPSGSSTDTQYF.

The genes are TRBV2 and TRBJ1-2; D is possibly TRBD1 (6 bases). The V gene's germline CDR1 is SNHLY and CDR2 FYNNEI. CDR3 length: 14 amino acids. Trimming removed 6 bases at V and 4 bases at J, with 15 bases between. CDR3 coding DNA: TGTGCCAGCAGGACGATACAGGGTTTCTATGGCTACACCTTC. Its translation: CASRTIQGFYGYTF.

The J gene is TRBJ2-1, the V gene TRBV14; D remains unclear. Looked up from germline, CDR1 is SGHDN and CDR2 is FVKESK. CDR3 length: 19 residues. Trimming removed 1 base from V and 0 bases from J, with 19 bases in between. CDR3 DNA sequence: TGTGCCAGCAGCCAAGTCCCCCCCTCGGGTTTAAGCTCCTACAATGAGCAGTTCTTC. It yields the protein CASSQVPPSGLSSYNEQFF.

This sequence joins TRBV2 and TRBJ2-7, with 12 bases matching TRBD2. CDR3 length: 15 residues. Germline V CDR1 and CDR2: SNHLY, FYNNEI. V lost 6 bases, J lost 4 bases, and 7 bases stayed unmatched. CDR3 protein: CASRIQTSGSYEQYF. The DNA for the CDR3 is TGTGCCAGCAGAATCCAGACTAGCGGGAGTTACGAGCAGTACTTC.

The gene calls are TRBV5-1 and TRBJ2-3, with 12 bases matching TRBD2. Trimming removed 4 bases from V and 8 bases from J; junction bases left unmatched: 11. Germline loops: CDR1 SGHRS, CDR2 YFSETQ. The CDR3 is made up of 16 amino acids. In DNA form, the CDR3 reads TGCGCCAGCAGCGCCGGACTAGCGGGAACGAAGGGTACGCAGTATTTT. Its protein is CASSAGLAGTKGTQYF.

The V call is TRBV6-5, the J call TRBJ1-2; maybe TRBD1 (6 bases). The CDR3 extends over 13 amino acids. CDR1 and CDR2 from the germline V gene are MNHEY and SVGAGI. The ends were cut back, 2 bases at V and 8 bases at J, with 12 bases in the middle. The CDR3 coding sequence is TGTGCCAGCAGTTACGAGGGGGTAGAAGGCTACACCTTC. Amino acids: CASSYEGVEGYTF.

The rearrangement links TRBV18 to TRBJ1-2; 8 positions agree with TRBD1. CDR1 is KGHSH and CDR2 is LQKENI in the germline V gene. The CDR3 is 14 residues long. The junction had 6 bases not matched to a gene; V was cut back by 0 bases and J by 9 bases. CDR3 in DNA: TGTGCCAGCTCACCACCCGGACAGGGTGGGAGCTACACCTTC. The encoded protein is CASSPPGQGGSYTF.

The chain employs TRBV5-4 and TRBJ2-7; a weak D match, TRBD1 (6 bases). This CDR3 spans 13 amino acids. CDR1 is SGHNT, CDR2 YYREEE, per germline (reference sequence). Trimming pared 2 bases from V and 5 bases from J, leaving 11 bases between. For the CDR3, the DNA is TGTGCCAGCAGCTTCGGACAGCTAAACGAGCAGTACTTC. This gives the protein CASSFGQLNEQYF.

The V gene is TRBV13, the J gene TRBJ2-3, with 7 bases that match TRBD2. Germline CDR1 is PRHDT and CDR2 is FYEKMQ (reference sequence). V was pared by 7 bases and J by 3 bases, with 25 bases of the junction left unmatched. The CDR3 has 20 residues. CDR3 DNA: TGTGCCAGCAAAACTTGGGGGGGACTCGGCGGGCTAGCGGTAACAGATACGCAGTATTTT. Protein product: CASKTWGGLGGLAVTDTQYF.

The rearrangement links TRBV19 to TRBJ2-2, with D maybe TRBD1 (5 bases). CDR1 and CDR2 (germline): LNHDA, SQIVND (reference sequence). This CDR3 contains 15 residues. Trimming stripped 3 bases from V and 6 bases from J, with 14 bases between. CDR3 loop: CASSMVGRVPGELFF. The CDR3 nucleotides are TGTGCCAGTAGTATGGTGGGCAGGGTGCCCGGGGAGCTGTTTTTT.

The genes are TRBV7-3 and TRBJ2-7; 9 bases match TRBD1. Germline V gene sequence: CDR1 SGHTA, CDR2 FQGTGA. The CDR3 contains 15 residues. Trimming removed 5 bases from V and 2 bases from J; junction bases left unmatched: 7. Here the CDR3 DNA reads TGTGCCAGCAGCGACGGACAGGGGCTTCCCTACGAGCAGTACTTC. Protein: CASSDGQGLPYEQYF.

The chain joins TRBV18 to TRBJ1-4; perhaps TRBD1 as D (5 bases). CDR3 length equals 14 residues. Trimming left V 1 base short and J 6 bases short, with 9 bases between. Germline CDR1 and CDR2: KGHSH and LQKENI. CDR3 in amino acids: CASSPRTGDEKLFF. The CDR3 nucleotides read TGTGCCAGCTCACCACGGACGGGGGATGAAAAACTGTTTTTT.

The genes are TRBV7-6 and TRBJ2-1; 8 bases agree with TRBD2. The CDR3 is made up of 14 amino acids. The J segment lost 3 bases and the V segment lost 8 bases, leaving 6 bases of the junction unmatched. The germline V gene has CDR1 SGHVS and CDR2 FNYEAQ. CDR3 sequence reads: CASRGLANYNEQFF. In DNA, the CDR3 is TGTGCCAGCCGAGGACTAGCTAACTACAATGAGCAGTTCTTC.

The chain has TRBV10-3 and TRBJ2-3, with D tentatively TRBD1 (6 bases). The CDR3 spans 14 residues. V was pared by 6 bases and J by 1 base, with 11 bases between. Germline assignment: CDR1 ENHRY and CDR2 SYGVKD. The CDR3 DNA reads as TGTGCCATCAGGCGGACAGACCGCACAGATACGCAGTATTTT. Translating gives CAIRRTDRTDTQYF.

This chain links TRBV19 with TRBJ1-1; 7 nucleotides line up with TRBD1. Losses at the gene ends were 0 bases for V and 5 bases for J; bases not matched to a gene: 6. This CDR3 region has 15 residues. Germline assignment: CDR1 LNHDA and CDR2 SQIVND (reference sequence). DNA for the CDR3: TGTGCCAGTAGTATAGATCCCACAGGGGTGACTGAAGCTTTCTTT. It codes for CASSIDPTGVTEAFF.

The chain has TRBV18 and TRBJ1-5; a weak D match, TRBD1 (5 bases). Germline V lookup: CDR1 KGHSH, CDR2 LQKENI. V dropped 6 bases and J dropped 3 bases, with 15 bases sitting between them. The CDR3 is 15 amino acids. CDR3 in amino acids: CASSPIGGDNQPQHF. For the CDR3, the DNA is TGTGCCAGCTCTCCCATCGGAGGGGACAATCAGCCCCAGCATTTT.

The rearrangement links TRBV5-1 to TRBJ2-2; TRBD2 agrees at 11 bases. With 4 bases clipped from V and 4 bases from J, the junction kept 6 bases outside the gene matches. There are 16 residues in the CDR3. Germline loops: CDR1 SGHRS, CDR2 YFSETQ. CDR3 sequence: CASSHQTSGVTGELFF. DNA for the CDR3: TGCGCCAGCAGCCACCAGACTAGCGGGGTCACCGGGGAGCTGTTTTTT.

The chain couples TRBV28 to TRBJ2-4; D perhaps matches TRBD2 (5 bases). Trimming shortened V by 2 bases and J by 0 bases, and 5 bases separated the two germline ends. The CDR3 has 14 amino acids. Germline lookup yields CDR1 MDHEN and CDR2 SYDVKM. CDR3 nucleotide sequence: TGTGCCAGCAGTTTAGCGGGAGCCAAAAACATTCAGTACTTC. Residues: CASSLAGAKNIQYF.

This chain's CDR3 is CASSFQGVDEQFF. The CDR3 DNA reads TGTGCCAGCAGCTTCCAGGGGGTGGATGAGCAGTTCTTC. J is TRBJ2-1 and V is TRBV7-9, with 7 positions matching TRBD1. The CDR3 covers 13 residues. V lost 3 bases, J lost 8 bases, and 4 bases stayed unmatched. Germline CDR1 is SEHNR and CDR2 is FQNEAQ (reference sequence).

Comment on this clone: In the same sample, other DNA sequences code for this CDR3. The V call is TRBV7-2, the J call TRBJ2-7, with D possibly matching TRBD2 (6 bases). V was clipped by 1 base and J by 4 bases, with 8 bases between them. Per the germline V gene, CDR1 is SGHTA and CDR2 is FQGNSA. This CDR3 has 13 amino acids. Here the CDR3 DNA reads TGTGCCAGCAGCTTAGGAGGAGGGTACGAGCAGTACTTC. Translating gives CASSLGGGYEQYF. Full variable domain (missing parts from reference TRBV7-2 and TRBJ2-7): GAGVSQSPSNKVTEKGKDVELRCDPISGHTALYWYRQSLGQGLEFLIYFQGNSAPDKSGLPSDRFSAERTGGSVSTLTIQRTQQEDSAVYLCASSLGGGYEQYFGPGTRLTVT.

The table lists this clone with a count of one. The chain employs TRBV6-1 and TRBJ2-5, with 8 bases that match TRBD1. After removal of 3 bases from V and 5 bases from J, the junction contained 8 bases not matched to a gene. The CDR3 spans 15 residues. Germline CDR1 is MNHNS and CDR2 is SASEGT. The CDR3 sequence is CASSERQGAGETQYF. The DNA of the CDR3 is TGTGCCAGCAGTGAGCGGCAGGGGGCCGGGGAGACCCAGTACTTC.